This entry is about one TCR beta chain. What it recognizes is unknown. Clones were read by immunoSEQ multiplex PCR, and TCRdb kept only the in-frame ones, dropping some. The sample carries 11,000 to 15,000 clones, more than 90% recorded once. This record belongs to a study of T cells and Merkel cell carcinoma outcomes. Study findings and constraints: Reportedly, T-cell repertoire with density predicts Merkel cell carcinoma outcomes.

The sequenced sample was tumor tissue from Merkel cell carcinoma. The TCR comes from a human donor with Merkel cell carcinoma.

In DNA, the CDR3 is TGTGCCAGCAGCGAATTGACGGGCCGTTTGGCTTTCTTT. This codes for CASSELTGRLAFF. The rearrangement uses TRBV7-2 and TRBJ1-1, with D unresolved. Germline values: CDR1 SGHTA, CDR2 FQGNSA. The CDR3 extends over 13 amino acids. Trimming pared 5 bases from V and 11 bases from J, leaving 18 bases between.